This TCR beta chain originates from a study of identical twins (dated by TCRdb to the mid-2010s). Study-wide context: TCR alpha and beta repertoires from monozygotic twins, unrelated adults of various ages and cord blood were deep-sequenced to test whether fetal clonotypes persist. To rule out contamination, the twin experiments were replicated at different times with different library preparation protocols. The study at large found these results: A weaker excess of twin sharing was found in beta out-of-frame sequences because the signal-to-noise ratio was lowered by fewer shared sequences. Conclusions relied on cross-sectional statistical analysis, since the same donors could not be followed over many years. In monozygotic twins, out-of-frame TCR alpha sharing was systematically underestimated by recombination models, although the models agreed with sharing between unrelated individuals. Invariant T cells such as MAIT and iNKT could partly confound zero-insertion analyses, although diverse VJ usage argued against such confounding for most clonotypes. Abundant cord blood beta clonotypes carried fewer insertions; young adult naive repertoires showed a weaker similar trend, while memory repertoires showed none. Compared with coincidental sharing between unrelated individuals, out-of-frame TCR alpha sequences shared between twins had an excess of sequences with low generation probability.

In the case of this clonotype: Its antigen remains unidentified. It has no much larger one-base neighbor in the sample; base qualities were not kept.

Spanning cysteine to phenylalanine, the CDR3 consists of 14 amino acids. Only the CDR3 region is kept as DNA, spanning 42 bases read in frame from base 1. Cut back by 5 bases and 4 bases, the V and J ends lie 14 bases apart. According to the germline V gene, CDR1 reads SGHTA and CDR2 reads FQGTGA. Every donor in the study was a healthy Caucasian. The library relied on 5' RACE. Data came from an Illumina HiSeq 2000. A universal primer binding site was introduced by template switching, and a unique molecular identifier was present in the final cDNA, enabling accurate counting of TCR cDNA molecules. Specific primers in the conserved constant-segment region were used to synthesize first-strand cDNA for the TCR alpha and beta chains. To control for contamination, each cDNA library was double barcoded with a SMART-Mk sample barcode plus Illumina barcodes. TruSeq adapter sequences, together with Illumina sample barcodes, were added in two successive PCR steps. The Illumina HiSeq platform was used with custom primers to sequence TCR alpha and beta cDNA libraries. From the authors' description of their analysis: Unique molecular identifiers were extracted from raw reads with MiGEC, and CDR3 positions were determined with MiXCR. Recombination models were inferred per individual with the repgenHMM and IGoR tools using an EM algorithm. The analysis of shared clonotypes was done with the tcR package in R, with sharing normalized by the product of cloneset sizes. Out-of-frame nonproductive sequences were analyzed to study raw recombination free of thymic and clonal selection effects. TCRdb reanalyzed the raw reads on its own, using fastp at Q25 for trimming and MiXCR for clone calling, and kept in-frame beta chains. Every CDR3 protein is listed once, alongside the most common genes and DNA of its rows. The V and J calls and clone size come from TCRdb's table, not from the authors' own analysis. This sample comprises approximately 1.8 million distinct CDR3 sequences, about 32% of them detected only once. Roughly 0.3% of the sample is taken by the ten largest.

Here the chain combines TRBV7-3 and TRBJ1-2; TRBD1 is a possible D gene, resting on 5 matching bases. Sequencing was carried out using cord blood. The TCR sequence derives from a newborn girl in good health. This receptor has the CDR3 CASSPRGASYGYTF. In nucleotides, the sequence is TGTGCCAGCAGCCCTCGTGGGGCAAGCTATGGCTACACCTTC.